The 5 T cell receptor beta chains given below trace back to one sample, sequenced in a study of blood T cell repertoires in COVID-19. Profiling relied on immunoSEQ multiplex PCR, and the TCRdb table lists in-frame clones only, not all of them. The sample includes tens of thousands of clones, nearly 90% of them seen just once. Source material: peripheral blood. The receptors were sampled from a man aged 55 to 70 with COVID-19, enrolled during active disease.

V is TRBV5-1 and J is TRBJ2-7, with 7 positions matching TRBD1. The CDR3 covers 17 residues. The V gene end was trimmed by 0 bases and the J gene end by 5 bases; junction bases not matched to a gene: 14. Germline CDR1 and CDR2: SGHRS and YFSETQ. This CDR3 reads CASSLALQGQFGNEQYF. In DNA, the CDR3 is TGCGCCAGCAGCTTGGCCCTGCAGGGACAGTTTGGGAACGAGCAGTACTTC.

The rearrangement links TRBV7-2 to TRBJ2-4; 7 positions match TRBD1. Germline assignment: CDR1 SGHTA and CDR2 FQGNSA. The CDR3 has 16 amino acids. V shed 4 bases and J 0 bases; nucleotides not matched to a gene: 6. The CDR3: CASSYTGTAAKNIQYF. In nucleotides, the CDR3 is TGTGCCAGCAGCTACACCGGGACAGCAGCCAAAAACATTCAGTACTTC.

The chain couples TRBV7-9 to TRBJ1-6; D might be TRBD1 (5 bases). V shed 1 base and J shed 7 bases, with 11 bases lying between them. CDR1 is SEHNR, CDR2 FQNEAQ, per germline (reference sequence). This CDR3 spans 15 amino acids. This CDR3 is CASSLDRTRNSPLHF. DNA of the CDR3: TGTGCCAGCAGCTTAGACAGGACAAGGAATTCACCCCTCCACTTT.

The CDR3 loop is CASSWGTGGGGELFF. The DNA of the CDR3 is TGTGCCAGCAGCTGGGGGACAGGGGGCGGCGGGGAGCTGTTTTTT. The chain employs TRBV11-2 and TRBJ2-2, with TRBD1 identical over 12 bases. Losses at the gene ends were 4 bases for V and 7 bases for J; bases not matched to a gene: 4. This CDR3 spans 15 amino acids. Per germline, CDR1 SGHAT and CDR2 FQNNGV.

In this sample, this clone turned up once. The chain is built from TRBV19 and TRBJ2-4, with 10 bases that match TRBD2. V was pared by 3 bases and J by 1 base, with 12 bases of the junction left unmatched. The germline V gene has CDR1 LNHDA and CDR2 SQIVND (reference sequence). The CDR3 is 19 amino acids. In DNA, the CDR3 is TGTGCCAGTAGTATTGGGAGGCTAGCGGGAGTCTCGGCCAAAAACATTCAGTACTTC. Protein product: CASSIGRLAGVSAKNIQYF.